This TCR beta chain was documented in a study of long-term antiretroviral therapy in people with HIV. On this clone: The target antigen is unknown.

The immunoSEQ assay was v3.0, run at survey level. The assay was immunoSEQ multiplex PCR, and TCRdb's table has in-frame clones only and misses some. Of some 25,000 clones in the sample, around 80% were seen once. A minimum of one pre-ART and two post-ART PBMC samples existed for each donor. HIV-positive participants all received treatment in the United States. General study results and limits: Spans of CDR3 length were tighter for HIV repertoires than for controls. Despite increasing after ART, diversity remained lower than that of transplant donor controls.

Looked up from germline, CDR1 is LNHNV and CDR2 is YYDKDF (reference sequence). The CDR3 is 16 residues long. V was clipped by 0 bases and J by 3 bases, with 14 bases between them. This sample comprised unsorted PBMCs, obtained 4.3 years after starting antiretroviral therapy. The chain links TRBV15 to TRBJ2-5; D is possibly TRBD2 (7 bases). This sequence originates from a man aged 30-40 years with HIV. Here the CDR3 reads CATSRDGRGAKETQYF. In DNA, the CDR3 is TGTGCCACCAGCAGAGATGGCCGGGGGGCCAAAGAGACCCAGTACTTC.